The subject of this entry is one T cell receptor beta chain. Its antigen is unidentified. The entry originates in a study of OX40 agonist ivuxolimab in advanced cancers. Across the study: The patients received ivuxolimab by intravenous route every 2 weeks at 0.01 to 10 mg/kg. Findings of the study overall: Expanded clones belonging to CD8+ T cells outnumbered, on average, those of CD4+.

People who had autoimmune disease history or systemic immunosuppression were excluded. At cycle 4 day 1, cycle 7 day 1, and baseline, blood was sampled. TCRdb keeps only in-frame clones here, not all; method: immunoSEQ multiplex PCR. The sample lists more than 50,000 clones; 70% to 80% were seen once. This TCR came from an adult with an advanced solid tumor such as melanoma, head and neck, liver or kidney cancer. The sequencing used CD4+ or CD8+ T cells sorted from blood, collected in a trial of the OX40 agonist ivuxolimab.

The CDR3 protein is CASSIEREGPSNEQFF. The CDR3 DNA reads as TGTGCCAGTAGTATTGAACGGGAGGGCCCTTCCAATGAGCAGTTCTTC. The chain uses TRBV19 and TRBJ2-1; 8 bases fit TRBD2. The CDR3 covers 16 residues. V dropped 3 bases and J dropped 6; count of bases not matched to a gene: 10. Germline lookup yields CDR1 LNHDA and CDR2 SQIVND (reference sequence).